The source of this T cell receptor beta chain is a study of blood T cell repertoires in COVID-19. Study summary: Sites across the United States, Italy and Spain contributed samples from acute and convalescent COVID-19. Sources were T cells, B-cell-depleted T cells, or PBMCs; the material itself was cDNA or gDNA.

How the authors handled the data: Amplification of reference gene primers was used by the study to estimate nucleated cell counts. Libraries were prepared by immunoSEQ multiplex PCR; TCRdb keeps only in-frame clonotypes and omits some of them. V and J calls and clone size follow that table, whereas D and trimming were derived from the DNA. The data contain some 300,000 clones, 87% of them singletons. This CDR3 has 14 amino acids. Germline CDR1 is MNHEY and CDR2 is SVGAGI. V was shortened by 7 bases and J by 2 bases, with 12 bases between the two germline ends. Sequenced: peripheral blood. The rearrangement uses TRBV6-5 and TRBJ1-5, with unresolved D. The receptor comes from a man younger than 30 with active or convalescent COVID-19. CDR3 loop: CASKTQEGNQPQHF. CDR3 nucleotide sequence: TGTGCCAGCAAGACGCAGGAGGGCAATCAGCCCCAGCATTTT.